This T cell receptor beta chain was identified during a study of PD-L1 blockade in urothelial cancer. Study context: Typically, measured as a median, blood samples had over 120,000 T cells. Study-level findings and limits: Durable-benefit patients had greater expansion of tumor-associated blood clones at 3 weeks.

Comments on this clone: Antigen unknown.

Produced via immunoSEQ multiplex PCR; TCRdb's table is partial and in-frame only. The profile shows approximately 90,000 clones, 84% of them singletons. Time point described: pretreatment peripheral blood. The CDR3 has 15 amino acids. Per the germline V gene, CDR1 is MNHEY and CDR2 is SVGAGI. V lost 8 bases and J 7 bases, leaving 23 bases between the germline ends. Sequenced here: PBMCs, sampled around atezolizumab (anti-PD-L1) treatment. This clonotype was sampled from a man aged 60 to 69 with urothelial cancer. V is TRBV6-5 and J is TRBJ1-2, with D possibly being TRBD1 (5 bases). CDR3 region: CASLQAGRSYAGYTF. As DNA, the CDR3 is TGTGCCAGCCTACAGGCCGGGAGGTCGTACGCTGGCTACACCTTC.